The rows below give T cell receptor beta chains drawn from one sample of a study of cytomegalovirus exposure and HLA in healthy donors. Some clones are missing from TCRdb's copy, which holds only in-frame ones; the method was immunoSEQ multiplex PCR. In the table there are around 130,000 clones, around 77% of which are singletons. The sample taken for sequencing was PBMCs. These receptors all stem from a woman aged 55-75 years in good health and CMV-seronegative. CDR3s include the opening cysteine and the closing phenylalanine or tryptophan. The D gene is left open where the match is weak. The size field is filled for only some rows; it gives once, few, many or a size class.

d_call clone_size j_call v_call cdr3_aa cdr3_nt
. . TRBJ1-1 TRBV6-1 CASSVGPPTEAFF TGTGCCAGCAGTGTTGGGCCCCCCACTGAAGCTTTCTTT
TRBD1 . TRBJ1-2 TRBV7-9 CSSSLGTGGSGYTF TGTTCCAGCAGCTTAGGCACAGGGGGCAGCGGCTACACCTTC
. . TRBJ1-2 TRBV29-1 CSVRARDYGYTF TGCAGCGTTAGGGCCAGGGACTATGGCTACACCTTC
. . TRBJ2-4 TRBV11-2 CASSLDRSRTGKHIQYF TGTGCCAGCAGCTTAGACAGGTCGCGCACGGGGAAACACATTCAGTACTTC
. . TRBJ2-7 TRBV19 CASSPGQPYEQYF TGTGCCAGTAGTCCAGGACAGCCCTACGAGCAGTACTTC
. few TRBJ1-2 TRBV9 CASTRTDYGYTF TGTGCCAGCACCAGGACAGACTATGGCTACACCTTC
. . TRBJ2-5 TRBV6-5 CASSPRGAQETQYF TGTGCCAGCAGTCCCAGGGGGGCCCAAGAGACCCAGTACTTC
. . TRBJ1-6 TRBV9 CASSVAGSSYNSPLHF TGTGCCAGCAGCGTAGCGGGGAGCTCCTATAATTCACCCCTCCACTTT
TRBD1 . TRBJ2-7 TRBV4-1 CASSQAPTGDYEQYF TGCGCCAGCAGCCAAGCCCCGACAGGGGACTACGAGCAGTACTTC
. . TRBJ1-5 TRBV5-4 CASSRSGGNQPQHF TGTGCCAGCAGCCGATCAGGGGGCAATCAGCCCCAGCATTTT
. . TRBJ2-7 TRBV28 CASSSLLGTTYEQYF TGTGCCAGCAGTTCCCTCTTAGGGACAACCTACGAGCAGTACTTC
TRBD2 . TRBJ2-7 TRBV4-2 CASSQGLAGASYEQYF TGTGCCAGCAGCCAAGGGCTAGCGGGAGCATCCTACGAGCAGTACTTC
. few TRBJ1-2 TRBV28 CASSGGGPAGYGYTF TGTGCCTCCAGCGGCGGGGGCCCGGCGGGCTATGGCTACACCTTC
TRBD2 . TRBJ2-3 TRBV19 CASSRPSGGVETQYF TGTGCCAGTAGTCGGCCTAGCGGGGGGGTAGAGACGCAGTATTTT
. . TRBJ2-7 TRBV7-2 CASSFGGGSSREQYF TGTGCCAGCAGCTTTGGGGGCGGGAGTTCACGCGAGCAGTACTTC
TRBD2 . TRBJ2-7 TRBV10-3 CAITEREVSYEQYF TGTGCCATCACCGAGCGGGAGGTGTCCTACGAGCAGTACTTC
. . TRBJ2-2 TRBV18 CASSPQLDTGELFF TGTGCCAGCTCACCCCAACTCGACACCGGGGAGCTGTTTTTT
TRBD1 . TRBJ2-7 TRBV19 CASSNYRGILDEQYF TGTGCCAGTAGTAACTACAGGGGGATTTTGGACGAGCAGTACTTC
. . TRBJ2-2 TRBV18 CASSSGLQHTGELFF TGTGCCAGCTCATCGGGACTCCAACACACCGGGGAGCTGTTTTTT
TRBD2 . TRBJ2-5 TRBV23-1 CASISLAGGGETQYF TGCGCCAGCATATCTCTAGCGGGAGGGGGTGAGACCCAGTACTTC
TRBD2 . TRBJ2-1 TRBV2 CASSRPTGTSGSFEQFF TGTGCCAGCAGTAGACCTACCGGGACTAGCGGGAGTTTTGAGCAGTTCTTC
. . TRBJ2-2 TRBV7-2 CASSLARDMGELFF TGTGCCAGCAGCTTAGCGAGGGACATGGGGGAGCTGTTTTTT
TRBD2 . TRBJ2-2 TRBV11-3 CASSLDRGGTGELFF TGTGCCAGCAGCTTAGATCGGGGGGGCACCGGGGAGCTGTTTTTT
TRBD1 . TRBJ2-7 TRBV9 CACRDRAHEQYF TGTGCCTGTAGGGACAGGGCACACGAGCAGTACTTC
TRBD1 . TRBJ2-7 TRBV5-1 CASSYRQGVDEQYF TGCGCCAGCAGCTACCGACAGGGAGTCGACGAGCAGTACTTC
TRBD1 once TRBJ1-4 TRBV6-5 CASSYRRTGEAEKLFF TGTGCCAGCAGTTACCGGCGGACAGGGGAGGCTGAAAAACTGTTTTTT
. . TRBJ2-3 TRBV10-3 CAISDSGADTQYF TGTGCCATCAGTGATTCAGGGGCGGATACGCAGTATTTT
TRBD2 . TRBJ2-2 TRBV7-3 CASSSTSGGNTGELFF TGTGCCAGCAGCTCGACAAGCGGGGGGAACACCGGGGAGCTGTTTTTT
TRBD2 . TRBJ2-6 TRBV18 CASSPPLAGGIAGANVLTF TGTGCCAGCTCACCACCGCTAGCGGGGGGGATTGCTGGGGCCAACGTCCTGACTTTC
. . TRBJ2-1 TRBV28 CASSLMADNYNEQFF TGTGCCAGCAGTTTAATGGCAGATAACTACAATGAGCAGTTCTTC
. few TRBJ1-1 TRBV6-1 CASSERNMNTEAFF TGTGCCAGCAGTGAACGCAACATGAACACTGAAGCTTTCTTT
. once TRBJ1-4 TRBV11-2 CASSVKPAGFSEKLFF TGTGCCAGCAGCGTAAAACCGGCAGGGTTTAGTGAAAAACTGTTTTTT
. . TRBJ1-1 TRBV7-2 CASTLRVNTEAFF TGTGCCAGCACCCTGCGGGTGAACACTGAAGCTTTCTTT
. . TRBJ2-2 TRBV5-1 CASSLFLTANTGELFF TGCGCCAGCAGCTTGTTTCTGACAGCGAACACCGGGGAGCTGTTTTTT
. few TRBJ2-7 TRBV27 CASSLSSGDFAYEQYF TGTGCCAGCAGTTTATCCAGTGGGGACTTTGCCTACGAGCAGTACTTC
. . TRBJ2-7 TRBV28 CASRGPKAHEQYF TGTGCCAGCAGGGGCCCGAAAGCCCACGAGCAGTACTTC
. . TRBJ2-3 TRBV7-9 CASSFGGPDTQYF TGTGCCAGCAGCTTTGGGGGCCCAGATACGCAGTATTTT
TRBD1 . TRBJ1-1 TRBV6-5 CASRMDRAETEAFF TGTGCCAGCAGAATGGACAGGGCTGAAACTGAAGCTTTCTTT
TRBD1 . TRBJ2-1 TRBV5-1 CASSPGQGYNEQFF TGCGCCAGCAGCCCGGGACAGGGGTACAATGAGCAGTTCTTC
TRBD2 . TRBJ2-5 TRBV19 CASSSRLAGESETQYF TGTGCCAGTAGTTCTCGACTAGCGGGAGAGAGTGAGACCCAGTACTTC
TRBD2 few TRBJ2-1 TRBV28 CASSLSGLAGVYNEQFF TGTGCCAGCAGTTTATCGGGCCTAGCGGGAGTGTACAATGAGCAGTTCTTC
TRBD2 . TRBJ2-1 TRBV28 CASRLSGGKNNEQFF TGTGCCAGCAGGTTGAGCGGGGGGAAAAACAATGAGCAGTTCTTC
TRBD2 . TRBJ2-3 TRBV4-2 CASSQDTLAARLAGFSDTQYF TGTGCCAGCAGCCAAGATACGCTGGCGGCTAGACTAGCGGGGTTCAGTGATACGCAGTATTTT
TRBD1 . TRBJ1-1 TRBV18 CASSPDREATEAFF TGTGCCAGCTCACCGGACAGGGAGGCCACTGAAGCTTTCTTT
. . TRBJ2-1 TRBV29-1 CSVEGDMAHNEQFF TGCAGCGTTGAAGGAGACATGGCGCACAATGAGCAGTTCTTC
TRBD2 . TRBJ2-3 TRBV5-8 CASSPAMTSGGTDTQYF TGTGCCAGCAGTCCTGCCATGACTAGCGGGGGGACAGATACGCAGTATTTT
. . TRBJ1-5 TRBV2 CASSGGRPQHF TGTGCCAGCAGCGGAGGGAGGCCCCAGCATTTT
TRBD2 . TRBJ2-3 TRBV5-1 CASSLGLAGGDTQYF TGCGCCAGCAGCTTGGGACTAGCGGGAGGCGATACGCAGTATTTT
TRBD1 . TRBJ2-2 TRBV27 CASRGQWNTGELFF TGTGCCAGCAGGGGACAGTGGAACACCGGGGAGCTGTTTTTT